Listed here are 16 T cell receptor beta chains from one sample, sequenced in a study of persistence of HIV-infected CD4 T cells. The immunoSEQ assay was version 4, run in survey mode. Method: immunoSEQ multiplex PCR; TCRdb's copy keeps in-frame clones and lacks some. The sample has approximately 39,000 clones, 80% to 85% seen once; the top ten hold roughly 0.99%. Overlapping HIV-1 Gag 15-mer peptides at 1 ug per peptide per mL were used. CD40L/CD69 double-negative CD45RO-high memory CD4+ T cells were collected. No antigen is known for these receptors. The specimen was cultured CD4+ T cells from PBMCs, collected from a patient who received antiretroviral therapy. The receptor set was obtained from an adult with HIV. The donor label of this sample is uncertain.

In DNA, the CDR3 is TGCGCCAGCAGCTTGACGGGGGGGCCCTACAATGAGCAGTTCTTC. It is translated as CASSLTGGPYNEQFF. This chain links TRBV5-1 with TRBJ2-1, with TRBD2 identical over 8 bases. This CDR3 region has 15 residues. Germline trimming cut 1 base from V and 2 bases from J; bases unmatched to any gene: 2. In germline, CDR1 is SGHRS, CDR2 YFSETQ.

The chain employs TRBV3-1 (or the pseudogene TRBV3-2) and TRBJ1-6; a weak D match, TRBD1 (5 bases). The length of the CDR3 is 14 residues. Germline V lookup: CDR1 LGHDT, CDR2 YNNKEL (reference sequence). Trimming removed 1 base from V and 9 bases from J, with 10 bases in between. In nucleotides, the CDR3 is TGTGCCAGCAGCCAAGGGGTACAGGCTTCACCCCTCCACTTT. This gives the protein CASSQGVQASPLHF.

The V gene is TRBV19, the J gene TRBJ1-2; the D gene is possibly TRBD1 (5 bases). Trimming shortened V by 3 bases and J by 4 bases, and 9 bases separated the two germline ends. The CDR3 totals 13 residues. Germline-derived CDR1 and CDR2 are LNHDA and SQIVND (reference sequence). DNA for the CDR3: TGTGCCAGTAGTATGGCCGGGGCCTATGGCTACACCTTC. It encodes CASSMAGAYGYTF.

The gene calls are TRBV10-2 and TRBJ2-7, with 8 bases that match TRBD1. V dropped 4 bases and J dropped 5; count of bases not matched to a gene: 1. Germline CDR1 reads WSHSY; CDR2 reads SAAADI. The CDR3 has 12 amino acids. CDR3 DNA sequence: TGCGCCAGCAGTGGACAGGGGAACGAGCAGTACTTC. Amino acid sequence: CASSGQGNEQYF.

V gene TRBV20-1 combines with J gene TRBJ1-5; no reliable D call. The CDR3 consists of 14 residues. The V gene's germline CDR1 is DFQATT and CDR2 SNEGSKA (reference sequence). The V end lost 3 bases, the J end lost 2 bases, and 11 bases lay between the germline ends. The CDR3 loop reads CSASSTLGNQPQHF. For the CDR3, the DNA is TGCAGTGCTAGTTCTACCCTCGGCAATCAGCCCCAGCATTTT.

The chain employs TRBV7-8 and TRBJ1-2, with D possibly TRBD1 on 6 matching bases. The V and J ends lost 6 bases and 7 bases respectively, with 21 bases between them. Per the germline V gene, CDR1 is SGHVS and CDR2 is FQNEAQ. This CDR3 is built from 15 residues. In DNA form, the CDR3 reads TGTGCCAGCAGTTATGACAGGTTCGGGATGGGTGGCTACACCTTC. Encoded protein: CASSYDRFGMGGYTF.

The chain couples TRBV23-1 to TRBJ2-3; D is possibly TRBD2 (7 bases). TRBV23-1 is an ORF, and what it does is uncertain. V lost 4 bases, J lost 2 bases, and 16 bases lay in between. There are 16 residues in the CDR3. The CDR3 loop is CASSLQGSGTTDTQYF. The CDR3 region has the DNA TGCGCCAGCAGTCTGCAGGGGAGCGGGACCACAGATACGCAGTATTTT.

V and J are TRBV5-4 and TRBJ1-2; D uncertain. Trimming stripped 2 bases from V and 5 bases from J, with 16 bases between. The germline gives CDR1 SGHNT, CDR2 YYREEE (reference sequence). The CDR3 contains 15 residues. Here the CDR3 reads CASSFAGRTSYGYTF. The CDR3 nucleotides are TGTGCCAGCAGCTTTGCCGGACGGACTTCATATGGCTACACCTTC.

With regard to this clone: The identical CDR3 is also encoded by other nucleotide sequences in the sample. The V gene is TRBV5-1, the J gene TRBJ2-5; TRBD2 aligns across 8 bases. V gave up 3 bases and J gave up 5 bases; unmatched junction bases: 9. The CDR3 length is 15 residues. Germline V gene sequence: CDR1 SGHRS, CDR2 YFSETQ. CDR3 amino acids: CASSWGTRGAETQYF. DNA of the CDR3: TGCGCCAGCAGCTGGGGGACTAGAGGGGCGGAGACCCAGTACTTC.

The chain is built from TRBV9 and TRBJ2-1; D is unresolved. This CDR3 comprises 14 residues. The germline V gene encodes CDR1 SGDLS and CDR2 YYNGEE. The ends were cut back, 0 bases at V and 2 bases at J, with 6 bases in the middle. The CDR3 DNA is TGTGCCAGCAGCGTAGATGGAACCTACAATGAGCAGTTCTTC. Translated, it gives CASSVDGTYNEQFF.

This clone was seen only a few times. DNA of the CDR3: TGTGCCAGCAGCTTGAATAGGGTACAGGGGCGCTTAGGCGAGCAGTACGTC. Encoded protein: CASSLNRVQGRLGEQYV. V is TRBV5-6 and J is TRBJ2-7; 7 nucleotides match TRBD1. The germline CDR1 and CDR2 sequences are SGHDT and YYEEEE. V lost 1 base to trimming and J lost 6 bases; unmatched junction nucleotides: 16. The CDR3 runs to 17 residues.

The chain combines TRBV5-1 with TRBJ1-2, with D unresolved. Germline assignment: CDR1 SGHRS and CDR2 YFSETQ. The CDR3 contains 12 residues. The V end was cut by 4 bases, the J end by 7 bases, with 11 bases between. The CDR3 sequence is CASSVAPPGYTF. In DNA, the CDR3 is TGCGCCAGCAGCGTCGCACCCCCTGGCTACACCTTC. Supplemented by reference TRBV5-1 and TRBJ1-2, the full variable domain reads KAGVTQTPRYLIKTRGQQVTLSCSPISGHRSVSWYQQTPGQGLQFLFEYFSETQRNKGNFPGRFSGRQFSNSRSEMNVSTLELGDSALYLCASSVAPPGYTFGSGTRLTVV.

The genes are TRBV2 and TRBJ2-6, with 7 bases fitting TRBD1. Trimming cost V 11 bases and J 0 bases; bases outside gene matches: 7. The CDR3 has 15 amino acids. Germline assignment: CDR1 SNHLY and CDR2 FYNNEI. CDR3 protein: CAGRQGDSGANVLTF. CDR3 DNA sequence: TGTGCCGGACGACAGGGCGACTCTGGGGCCAACGTCCTGACTTTC.

This chain connects TRBV4-2 to TRBJ2-3; 8 bases are a match to TRBD2. Trimming at V came to 1 base and at J to 3 bases, leaving 12 bases not matched to a gene. Germline V lookup: CDR1 LGHNA, CDR2 YNFKEQ. CDR3 length: 18 residues. This CDR3 reads CASSQASGLGILTDTQYF. The CDR3 bases are TGTGCCAGCAGCCAAGCGTCGGGACTAGGAATTCTAACAGATACGCAGTATTTT.

This chain links TRBV6-5 with TRBJ1-2; D may be TRBD1 (6 bases). The CDR3 sequence is 13 residues long. Germline V CDR1 and CDR2: MNHEY, SVGAGI. The V end was cut by 2 bases, the J end by 8 bases, with 12 bases between. CDR3 amino acids: CASSYEVRGGYTF. The DNA of the CDR3 is TGTGCCAGCAGTTACGAAGTCAGGGGAGGCTACACCTTC.

This clone appeared a few times. The chain is built from TRBV29-1 and TRBJ1-3; no definite D call. The V end lost 7 bases, the J end lost 3 bases, and 7 bases lay between the germline ends. The germline CDR1 and CDR2 sequences are SQVTM and ANQGSEA. CDR3 length: 11 amino acids. The CDR3 spells CSAYSGNTIYF. The CDR3 nucleotides are TGCAGCGCTTACAGTGGAAACACCATATATTTT.